These 2 T cell receptor beta chains were all obtained from the same sample, sequenced in a study of T cells in Graves' hyperthyroidism and ophthalmopathy. Regions amplified from RNA transcripts were the TCR beta CDR3 regions. The TCR CDR3 was amplified in a first-round RT-PCR using the HTBI primer set. TCRdb reprocessed the multiplex PCR reads via MiXCR and lists one record per CDR3 protein. The sample includes hundreds of thousands of distinct CDR3 sequences, over 12% seen only once; the top ten take 25% to 30%. Material for sequencing was blood. The receptors derive from a middle-aged man with Graves' ophthalmopathy.

In this sample, this clonotype turned up a few times. This chain links TRBV9 with TRBJ2-2; 8 nucleotides align to TRBD2. From germline, CDR1 is SGDLS and CDR2 YYNGEE. The trim removed 3 bases at V and 0 bases at J, leaving 7 bases unmatched. The CDR3 runs 17 residues. The CDR3 reads CASSDFNSGANTGELFF. The CDR3 nucleotides read TGTGCCAGCAGCGACTTTAATAGCGGGGCGAACACCGGGGAGCTGTTTTTT. Full variable domain (outside the CDR3, taken from reference TRBV9 and TRBJ2-2): DSGVTQTPKHLITATGQRVTLRCSPRSGDLSVYWYQQSLDQGLQFLIQYYNGEERAKGNILERFSAQQFPDLHSELNLSSLELGDSALYFCASSDFNSGANTGELFFGEGSRLTVL.

Many counts were recorded for this clonotype. The CDR3 region has the DNA TGCGCCAGCAGCTGGGACAGGGTTGAGAATGAGCAGTTCTTC. Amino acids: CASSWDRVENEQFF. The chain couples TRBV5-1 to TRBJ2-1, with 9 bases that match TRBD1. Germline lookup yields CDR1 SGHRS and CDR2 YFSETQ. The CDR3 loop spans 14 amino acids. J was trimmed by 7 bases and V by 3 bases; bases with no gene match: 5.